Included here is one TCR beta chain sequence, with context. This specimen comes from a study of control samples from healthy donors and cancer patients. This table comes from immunoSEQ multiplex PCR, and its TCRdb copy is limited to in-frame clones, with some not included. The sample has about 130,000 clones, 75% to 95% seen once; the top ten hold 2% to 3%. Germline V gene lookup returns CDR1 LNHDA and CDR2 SQIVND (reference sequence). CDR3 length equals 14 residues. V was pared by 6 bases and J by 0 bases, with 8 bases between. Material for sequencing was blood. The TCR sequence derives from a man aged 18 to 30 in good health. The chain is built from TRBV19 and TRBJ1-4, with D uncertain. The CDR3: CASSAQSTNEKLFF. The CDR3 DNA follows: TGTGCCAGTAGCGCCCAGTCAACTAATGAAAAACTGTTTTTT.